The 16 T cell receptor beta chains below come from one sample, sequenced in a study of shared clonotypes between healthy human individuals. Generated by immunoSEQ multiplex PCR, the TCRdb table keeps only in-frame clones and is missing some. The sample has 2 million to 2.5 million clones; under 95% are singletons. Sample: naive CD4+ T cells from PBMCs. Subset meaning: CD45RA+ positively selected. The receptor source for this set is a man aged 18 to 30 in good health. Some clones in this sample may be carry-over from other donors' samples.

The chain uses TRBV7-9 and TRBJ2-3; D gene unclear. Germline CDR1 is SEHNR and CDR2 is FQNEAQ (reference sequence). Between the trimmed V and J ends, which lost 0 bases and 5 bases, there was a span of 15 bases. The length of the CDR3 is 16 residues. CDR3 sequence reads: CASSLAITQERDTQYF. The DNA for the CDR3 is TGTGCCAGCAGCTTAGCAATAACGCAGGAACGAGATACGCAGTATTTT.

This chain connects TRBV5-1 to TRBJ2-5, with 8 bases matching TRBD2. After removal of 3 bases from V and 5 bases from J, the junction contained 3 bases not matched to a gene. Germline CDR1 SGHRS, CDR2 YFSETQ. The length of the CDR3 is 13 residues. The chain's CDR3 is CASSSLAAETQYF. In nucleotides, the CDR3 is TGCGCCAGCAGCTCACTAGCGGCGGAGACCCAGTACTTC.

V is TRBV27 and J is TRBJ1-4; D call uncertain. Germline assignment: CDR1 MNHEY and CDR2 SMNVEV (reference sequence). The CDR3 length is 17 residues. Trimming took off 3 bases at V and 4 bases at J, with 18 bases between the two ends. The CDR3 sequence is CASSFRAGEARNEKLFF. The CDR3 DNA sequence: TGTGCCAGCAGTTTTAGAGCCGGGGAAGCGCGTAATGAAAAACTGTTTTTT.

In regard to this clone: Other DNA sequences of this sample code for an identical CDR3. The chain joins TRBV18 to TRBJ1-1; the match to TRBD1 covers 7 bases. CDR3 size: 14 residues. J lost 3 bases, V lost 3 bases, and 4 bases had no gene match. The germline V gene has CDR1 KGHSH and CDR2 LQKENI. This CDR3 is CASSPAGGDTEAFF. CDR3 DNA: TGTGCCAGCTCACCCGCAGGGGGGGACACTGAAGCTTTCTTT.

This rearrangement joins TRBV28 to TRBJ2-3; tentative D call: TRBD2 (6 bases). The germline V gene encodes CDR1 MDHEN and CDR2 SYDVKM. The CDR3 loop spans 16 amino acids. V was cut by 5 bases and J by 0 bases, with 15 bases left in between. DNA of the CDR3: TGTGCCAGCAGTCCGAGAAGCGGGTCTAGCACAGATACGCAGTATTTT. This sequence encodes CASSPRSGSSTDTQYF.

This rearrangement joins TRBV27 to TRBJ1-2; D not resolved. The germline V and J ends were trimmed by 6 bases and 8 bases, with 19 bases remaining between them. The germline CDR1 and CDR2 sequences are MNHEY and SMNVEV (reference sequence). This CDR3 is built from 14 residues. The CDR3 DNA follows: TGTGCCAGCAGGTCCCCCATGTTGGGCAGGGGCTACACCTTC. Encoded protein: CASRSPMLGRGYTF.

The genes are TRBV5-1 and TRBJ2-2, with TRBD1 matching 7 bases. The CDR3 is made up of 15 amino acids. CDR1 SGHRS and CDR2 YFSETQ come from the germline V gene. The J segment lost 4 bases and the V segment lost 3 bases, leaving 6 bases of the junction unmatched. CDR3 amino acids: CASSSQGIGTGELFF. CDR3 DNA: TGCGCCAGCAGCTCACAGGGGATAGGCACCGGGGAGCTGTTTTTT. Looking up the rest from reference TRBV5-1 and TRBJ2-2 gives the full variable domain: KAGVTQTPRYLIKTRGQQVTLSCSPISGHRSVSWYQQTPGQGLQFLFEYFSETQRNKGNFPGRFSGRQFSNSRSEMNVSTLELGDSALYLCASSSQGIGTGELFFGEGSRLTVL.

The rearrangement uses TRBV27 and TRBJ2-7, with D tentatively TRBD1 or TRBD2 (5 bases each). CDR3 length: 14 amino acids. Germline CDR1 MNHEY, CDR2 SMNVEV (reference sequence). V lost 4 bases and J 6 bases, leaving 16 bases between the germline ends. In DNA, the CDR3 is TGTGCCAGCAGTTACCGCGTCGGGGCCTCCGAGCAGTACTTC. Protein product: CASSYRVGASEQYF.

This chain uses TRBV28 with TRBJ1-3; no clear D. Trimming took off 10 bases at V and 4 bases at J, with 14 bases between the two ends. Germline V gives CDR1 MDHEN, CDR2 SYDVKM. This CDR3 has 13 residues. The CDR3 loop reads CATTLSGGNTIYF. CDR3 coding DNA: TGTGCCACCACGCTGTCGGGAGGAAACACCATATATTTT.

The gene calls are TRBV5-1 and TRBJ2-5; no reliable D call. Germline V gene data show CDR1 as SGHRS and CDR2 as YFSETQ. The V gene lost 4 bases and the J gene lost 1 base, with 14 bases spanning the gap. This CDR3 has 15 amino acids. CDR3: CASSPGFRPQETQYF. The CDR3 DNA is TGCGCCAGCAGCCCCGGGTTCAGGCCCCAAGAGACCCAGTACTTC.

This chain joins TRBV27 and TRBJ1-2; D not certain. CDR1 and CDR2 (germline): MNHEY, SMNVEV (reference sequence). The CDR3 covers 16 residues. The ends were cut back, 1 base at V and 8 bases at J, with 20 bases in the middle. The CDR3 spells CASSLFPPDPPRGYTF. The CDR3 region has the DNA TGTGCCAGCAGTTTATTCCCTCCGGACCCCCCGAGAGGCTACACCTTC.

This sequence joins TRBV11-1 and TRBJ2-5; perhaps TRBD2 as D (5 bases). The CDR3 sequence is 14 residues long. Per germline, CDR1 SGHAT and CDR2 FQDESV (reference sequence). Trimming took 3 bases from V and 4 from J, leaving 12 bases between them. CDR3 sequence: CASSFGEIIETQYF. The DNA of the CDR3 is TGTGCCAGCAGCTTTGGGGAGATCATAGAGACCCAGTACTTC.

The chain joins TRBV10-2 to TRBJ1-5, with a tentative D call TRBD1 (6 bases). The CDR3 contains 16 residues. V was clipped by 2 bases and J by 6 bases, with 17 bases between them. CDR1 is WSHSY, CDR2 SAAADI, per germline. CDR3 DNA: TGCGCCAGCAGTGAGCCTGGCAGGGGAGTTTCTCAGCCCCAGCATTTT. This translates into CASSEPGRGVSQPQHF.

The chain combines TRBV5-1 with TRBJ2-5; TRBD1 agrees at 8 bases. Germline CDR1 SGHRS, CDR2 YFSETQ. This CDR3 is built from 14 residues. V lost 2 bases to trimming and J lost 14 bases; unmatched junction nucleotides: 14. This chain's CDR3 is CASSFSRDRSGSYF. The CDR3 nucleotides are TGCGCCAGCAGCTTTTCCCGGGACAGGTCCGGGAGTTACTTC.

This chain joins TRBV7-6 and TRBJ1-4; possible D gene TRBD1, 6 bases. The CDR3 spans 16 residues. V shed 5 bases and J shed 2 bases, with 15 bases lying between them. Looked up from germline, CDR1 is SGHVS and CDR2 is FNYEAQ. The CDR3 DNA reads as TGTGCCAGCAGCCGAGGACAGAAGCATACTAATGAAAAACTGTTTTTT. Translation: CASSRGQKHTNEKLFF.

The gene calls are TRBV7-9 and TRBJ2-3; D is unresolved. The CDR3 sequence is 15 residues long. Germline-derived CDR1 and CDR2 are SEHNR and FQNEAQ (reference sequence). The V gene lost 3 bases and the J gene lost 5 bases, with 15 bases spanning the gap. DNA for the CDR3: TGTGCCAGCAGCTTTATAGCACCCTCGGGAGATACGCAGTATTTT. Protein product: CASSFIAPSGDTQYF.